The 7 T cell receptor beta chains below come from one sample, sequenced in a study of blood T cell repertoires in COVID-19. The table came from immunoSEQ multiplex PCR; TCRdb's copy has only in-frame clones and leaves some out. This table has 100,000 to 150,000 clones, over 65% appearing once. Source material: peripheral blood. The receptors were gathered from a man between 60 and 75 years old with acute or convalescent COVID-19.

This clone was observed once. The gene calls are TRBV7-9 and TRBJ2-1; 9 bases map to TRBD2. Germline V gene sequence: CDR1 SEHNR, CDR2 FQNEAQ (reference sequence). The ends lost 7 bases at V and 9 bases at J; junction bases unmatched: 10. The CDR3 is 14 amino acids. In DNA form, the CDR3 reads TGTGCCAGCACCGACCCGGGACTAGCTTTTGAGCAGTTCTTC. Translation: CASTDPGLAFEQFF.

The rearrangement uses TRBV6-2 or TRBV6-3 and TRBJ2-1; TRBD2 aligns across 9 bases. Trimming took 4 bases from V and 8 from J; bases not matched to a gene: 9. The CDR3 length is 15 residues. CDR1 is MNHEY, CDR2 SVGEGT, per germline. The CDR3 region is CASSWPREGRDEQFF. The CDR3 nucleotides are TGTGCCAGCAGTTGGCCGCGGGAGGGCCGAGATGAGCAGTTCTTC.

The chain links TRBV19 to TRBJ1-2; the match to TRBD1 covers 7 bases. Germline CDR1 is LNHDA and CDR2 is SQIVND (reference sequence). V shed 5 bases and J 4 bases; nucleotides not matched to a gene: 7. The CDR3 loop spans 14 amino acids. The CDR3 is CASSPRTGGYGYTF. The CDR3 DNA sequence: TGTGCCAGTAGTCCTAGGACAGGAGGCTATGGCTACACCTTC.

The V and J genes are TRBV7-3 and TRBJ1-5, with D possibly being TRBD1 (6 bases). This CDR3 contains 13 residues. V was shortened by 9 bases and J by 5 bases, with 14 bases between the two germline ends. Germline V gene sequence: CDR1 SGHTA, CDR2 FQGTGA. CDR3 in DNA: TGTGCCAGTGGCACAGGGCCAGATCAGCCCCAGCATTTT. Its protein is CASGTGPDQPQHF.

The CDR3 coding sequence is TGTGCCAGCAGCTTAGCGCCTAGGCTAGCGGGAGGCGATACGCAGTATTTT. Translated, it gives CASSLAPRLAGGDTQYF. V gene TRBV7-2 combines with J gene TRBJ2-3, with 11 bases matching TRBD2. The CDR3 extends over 17 amino acids. The J segment lost 6 bases and the V segment lost 0 bases, leaving 8 bases of the junction unmatched. Per germline, CDR1 SGHTA and CDR2 FQGNSA.

This chain links TRBV7-2 with TRBJ1-2, with D unclear. The CDR3 has 14 residues. Germline V gene lookup returns CDR1 SGHTA and CDR2 FQGNSA. Trimming stripped 5 bases from V and 2 bases from J, with 12 bases between. The CDR3 DNA reads as TGTGCCAGCAGCCTAACTGGGCCCAACTATGGCTACACCTTC. Protein product: CASSLTGPNYGYTF.

CDR3 sequence (DNA): TGTGCCAGTAGTGAACCCGGGACAGGGGTGGATGGCTACACCTTC. Amino acid sequence: CASSEPGTGVDGYTF. J is TRBJ1-2 and V is TRBV19, with 10 bases that match TRBD1. The CDR3 is 15 amino acids. V was clipped by 5 bases and J by 6 bases; unmatched bases: 9. CDR1 and CDR2 (germline): LNHDA, SQIVND (reference sequence).